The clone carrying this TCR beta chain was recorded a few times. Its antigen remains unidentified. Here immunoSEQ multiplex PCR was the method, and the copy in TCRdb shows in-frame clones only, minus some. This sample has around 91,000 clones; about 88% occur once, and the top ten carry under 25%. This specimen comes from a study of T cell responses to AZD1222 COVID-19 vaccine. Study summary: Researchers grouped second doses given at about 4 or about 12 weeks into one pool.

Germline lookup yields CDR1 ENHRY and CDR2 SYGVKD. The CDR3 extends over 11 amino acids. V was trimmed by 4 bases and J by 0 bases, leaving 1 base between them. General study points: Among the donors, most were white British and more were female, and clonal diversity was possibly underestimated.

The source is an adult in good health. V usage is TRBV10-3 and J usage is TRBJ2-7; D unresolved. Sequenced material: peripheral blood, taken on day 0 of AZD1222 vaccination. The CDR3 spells CAISASYEQYF. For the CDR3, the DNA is TGTGCCATCAGTGCCTCCTACGAGCAGTACTTC.